This record concerns one T cell receptor beta chain sequence. Its specificity is unknown. These data come from a study of shared clonotypes between healthy human individuals. At the level of the study: Contributing individuals were a couple of females and three males aged 18 to 49.

The CDR3 totals 15 residues. Trimming took 1 base from V and 5 from J; bases not matched to a gene: 5. CDR1 is MGHDK, CDR2 SYGVNS, per germline. The assay was immunoSEQ multiplex PCR, and TCRdb's table has in-frame clones only and misses some. The sample includes roughly 600,000 clones, 98% of them seen just once. General study results and limits: Larger richness was generally estimated for naive than memory subsets.

Naive CD8 cells lacked CD45RO, underwent positive selection for CCR7 and left out terminally differentiated effector memory CD45RA+ cells. Healthy adults negative for HIV, lacking recent acute infections or vaccinations, served as donors. V is TRBV25-1 and J is TRBJ2-5, with 9 bases identical to TRBD1. This receptor was taken from a young man in good health. Input material: naive CD8+ T cells sorted from blood. CDR3 nucleotides: TGTGCCAGCAGTGAATTCGGGACAGGGAGGGAGACCCAGTACTTC. Residues: CASSEFGTGRETQYF.